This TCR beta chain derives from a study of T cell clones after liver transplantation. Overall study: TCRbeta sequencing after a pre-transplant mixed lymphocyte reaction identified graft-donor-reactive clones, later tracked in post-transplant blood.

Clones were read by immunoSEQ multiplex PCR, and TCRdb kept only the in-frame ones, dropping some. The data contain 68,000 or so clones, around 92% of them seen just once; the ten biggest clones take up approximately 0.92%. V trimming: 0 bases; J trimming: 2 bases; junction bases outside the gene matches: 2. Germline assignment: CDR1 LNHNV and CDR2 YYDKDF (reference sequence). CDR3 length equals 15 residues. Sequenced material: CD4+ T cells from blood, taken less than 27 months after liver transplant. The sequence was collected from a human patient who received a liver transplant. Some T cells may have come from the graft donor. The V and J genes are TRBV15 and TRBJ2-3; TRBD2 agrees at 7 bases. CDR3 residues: CATSRDGRVTDTQYF. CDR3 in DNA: TGTGCCACCAGCAGAGATGGGAGGGTCACAGATACGCAGTATTTT.